The next 7 T cell receptor beta chains were all read from a single sample in a study of T cells in Graves' hyperthyroidism and ophthalmopathy. There were TCR beta CDR3 regions amplified from RNA transcripts. Researchers ran a first-round RT-PCR on the TCR CDR3 using the HTBI primer set. TCRdb fed the multiplex PCR reads into MiXCR, producing one record per CDR3 protein. This table holds hundreds of thousands of distinct CDR3 sequences, under 45% found once. The sequenced sample consisted of blood. The source is a middle-aged woman with Graves' hyperthyroidism.

The chain is built from TRBV6-6 and TRBJ1-3; D unresolved. V was pared by 2 bases and J by 6 bases, with 20 bases between. This CDR3 has 17 residues. The germline V gene has CDR1 MNHNY and CDR2 SVGAGI (reference sequence). The CDR3 coding sequence is TGTGCCAGCAGTTACGATTATCCGGGAAACGCGGAAAACACCATATATTTT. It is translated as CASSYDYPGNAENTIYF.

There are a few counts of this clonotype. V gene TRBV6-6 combines with J gene TRBJ2-5; TRBD1 is a possible D gene (5 bases). CDR3 length: 15 amino acids. V dropped 2 bases and J dropped 4 bases, with 14 bases sitting between them. From germline, CDR1 is MNHNY and CDR2 SVGAGI (reference sequence). The chain's CDR3 is CASSYAQGILETQYF. The CDR3 DNA is TGTGCCAGCAGTTACGCGCAGGGTATCTTAGAGACCCAGTACTTC.

The CDR3 nucleotides are TGCGCCAGCAGCTTACTCCCCGGACTAGCGGGACTCGAGACCCAGTACTTC. Translating it yields CASSLLPGLAGLETQYF. This chain connects TRBV5-1 to TRBJ2-5; 12 bases agree with TRBD2. CDR1 and CDR2 (germline): SGHRS, YFSETQ. CDR3 length equals 17 residues. V lost 2 bases and J lost 5; bases outside the gene matches: 10.

The chain links TRBV10-2 to TRBJ2-6, with 10 bases identical to TRBD2. The J call is doubtful: the DNA matches TRBJ2-1 better. CDR3 size: 13 residues. Germline CDR1 and CDR2: WSHSY and SAAADI. CDR3 DNA sequence: TGCGCCAGCAGTGACGTAACTAGCGGGGCTCAGTTCTTC. Its translation is CASSDVTSGAQFF.

V and J are TRBV6-2 or TRBV6-3 and TRBJ1-5, with a tentative D call TRBD1 (5 bases). This CDR3 is built from 15 residues. Deletions cut 5 bases from V and 0 bases from J, with 11 bases between. The V gene's germline CDR1 is MNHEY and CDR2 SVGEGT. The CDR3 here is CASSITQASNQPQHF. CDR3 in DNA: TGTGCCAGCAGTATTACACAGGCTAGCAATCAGCCCCAGCATTTT.

This clonotype was counted only a few times. The rearrangement uses TRBV6-2 or TRBV6-3 and TRBJ1-6; 7 nucleotides match TRBD1. V lost 2 bases to trimming and J lost 9 bases; unmatched junction nucleotides: 4. The CDR3 contains 14 residues. Germline V CDR1 and CDR2: MNHEY, SVGEGT. Here the CDR3 DNA reads TGTGCCAGCAGTTACGACAGGGAAGCTTCACCCCTCCACTTT. The encoded protein is CASSYDREASPLHF.

The CDR3: CASSPSGVRRNSPLHF. In DNA, the CDR3 is TGTGCCAGCAGCCCCAGCGGGGTTAGGAGGAATTCACCCCTCCACTTT. V is TRBV6-5 and J is TRBJ1-6, with D hard to call. The CDR3 runs to 16 residues. V shed 6 bases and J shed 7 bases, with 19 bases lying between them. Per germline, CDR1 MNHEY and CDR2 SVGAGI.